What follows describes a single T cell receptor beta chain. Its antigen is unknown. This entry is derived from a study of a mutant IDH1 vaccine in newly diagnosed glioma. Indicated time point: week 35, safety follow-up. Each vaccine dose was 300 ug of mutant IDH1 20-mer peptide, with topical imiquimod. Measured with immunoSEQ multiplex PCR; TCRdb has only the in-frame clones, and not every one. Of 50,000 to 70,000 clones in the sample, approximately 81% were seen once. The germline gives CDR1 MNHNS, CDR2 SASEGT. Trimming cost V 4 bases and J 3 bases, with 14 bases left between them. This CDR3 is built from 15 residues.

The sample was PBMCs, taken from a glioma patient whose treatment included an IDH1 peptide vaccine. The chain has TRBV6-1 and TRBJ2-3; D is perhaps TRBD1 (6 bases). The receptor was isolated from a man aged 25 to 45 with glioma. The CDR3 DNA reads TGTGCCAGCAGTGTAACAGGGCTTCGGACAGATACGCAGTATTTT. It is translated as CASSVTGLRTDTQYF.